This T cell receptor beta chain appears in the sequencing data of a study of a mutant IDH1 vaccine in newly diagnosed glioma. Time point of the sample: baseline, week 1 (first vaccination visit). The treatment: pre-vaccination baseline after standard-of-care therapy. Astrocytomas found in donors were new, WHO grade 3 or 4, IDH1-mutant and ATRX-lost. Points on this clone: Its antigen remains unidentified.

Profiling relied on immunoSEQ multiplex PCR, and the TCRdb table lists in-frame clones only, not all of them. Of 30,000 or so clones listed, roughly four fifths are singletons. The CDR3 runs 15 residues. CDR1 is MNHNS, CDR2 SASEGT, per germline. Trimming took off 5 bases at V and 2 bases at J, with 16 bases between the two ends. Overall study findings and caveats: Approximately 93% of patients showed vaccine-induced immune responses across multiple MHC alleles. With respect to changes in top peripheral T cell clonotypes, pseudoprogression seemed unrelated.

The sequencing here drew on PBMCs, taken from a glioma patient treated with radiotherapy, temozolomide or both. The chain joins TRBV6-1 to TRBJ2-7, with D perhaps TRBD2 (5 bases). The receptor's source is a man aged 25-45 years with glioma. The CDR3: CASSIPLGKPYEQYF. CDR3 nucleotides: TGTGCCAGCAGTATCCCACTAGGAAAACCCTACGAGCAGTACTTC.